These 8 T cell receptor beta chains came from one sample sequenced in a study of T cell responses to AZD1222 COVID-19 vaccine. Clones were sequenced by immunoSEQ multiplex PCR, and TCRdb holds only the in-frame ones, with some missing. The sample lists approximately 140,000 clones, approximately 95% occurring once. Sequencing was performed on peripheral blood, taken on day 0 of MenACWY control vaccination. The receptors were sampled from an adult in good health.

The J gene is TRBJ1-6, the V gene TRBV6-5; D call uncertain. The CDR3 is 14 amino acids. Between the trimmed V and J ends, which lost 8 bases and 5 bases, there was a span of 13 bases. Germline values: CDR1 MNHEY, CDR2 SVGAGI. The CDR3 coding sequence is TGTGCCAGCCTGGCGGGCAGACATAATTCACCCCTCCACTTT. Encoded protein: CASLAGRHNSPLHF.

The V gene is TRBV14, the J gene TRBJ2-3; 9 nucleotides line up with TRBD2. The CDR3 has 16 residues. CDR1 and CDR2 (germline): SGHDN, FVKESK. V lost 4 bases, J lost 3 bases, and 8 bases stayed unmatched. As DNA, the CDR3 is TGTGCCAGCAGCCCGCTAGCGGGATATCGGACAGATACGCAGTATTTT. It codes for CASSPLAGYRTDTQYF.

This chain uses TRBV6-5 with TRBJ1-2; D remains unclear. In germline, CDR1 is MNHEY, CDR2 SVGAGI. V dropped 6 bases and J dropped 3 bases, with 11 bases sitting between them. This CDR3 contains 13 residues. In DNA, the CDR3 is TGTGCCAGCAGGAGAACGAGGGACTATGGCTACACCTTC. Translating it yields CASRRTRDYGYTF.

The chain joins TRBV19 to TRBJ1-6; 7 nucleotides align to TRBD1. The V segment lost 5 bases and the J segment 3 bases; nucleotides outside the gene matches: 4. The CDR3 extends over 15 amino acids. CDR1 is LNHDA, CDR2 SQIVND, per germline (reference sequence). The CDR3 reads CASSPRDSYNSPLHF. The CDR3 bases are TGTGCCAGTAGTCCCCGGGACAGCTATAATTCACCCCTCCACTTT.

V is TRBV20-1 and J is TRBJ1-5; no clear D. Trimming shortened V by 5 bases and J by 11 bases, and 13 bases separated the two germline ends. In germline, CDR1 is DFQATT, CDR2 SNEGSKA (reference sequence). The CDR3 is made up of 11 amino acids. CDR3 coding DNA: TGCAGTGCTCCTCTCTTGGGAGCCCAGCATTTT. It translates to CSAPLLGAQHF.

This chain links TRBV28 with TRBJ1-5; TRBD1 matches 7 bases. V lost 6 bases, J lost 5 bases, and 10 bases stayed unmatched. Germline V lookup: CDR1 MDHEN, CDR2 SYDVKM. The CDR3 sequence is 15 residues long. The CDR3 is CASRPGQEGYQPQHF. The DNA for the CDR3 is TGTGCCAGCAGACCAGGACAGGAGGGATATCAGCCCCAGCATTTT.

CDR3 sequence (DNA): TGTGCCAGCAGTCGCCCAGGGGCGCGCGGTGAAAAACTGTTTTTT. Its translation: CASSRPGARGEKLFF. This rearrangement joins TRBV28 to TRBJ1-4, with TRBD1 as a possible D gene (6 bases). Trimming removed 5 bases from V and 7 bases from J, with 17 bases in between. CDR3 length: 15 amino acids. Germline lookup yields CDR1 MDHEN and CDR2 SYDVKM.

This sequence joins TRBV6-5 and TRBJ2-7; possibly TRBD1 or TRBD2 for D (5 bases each). Germline CDR1 and CDR2: MNHEY and SVGAGI. V shed 9 bases and J shed 0 bases, with 18 bases lying between them. This CDR3 contains 15 residues. The CDR3 region has the DNA TGTGCCAGTAGCAGCTCGGGACGTCGCTCCTACGAGCAGTACTTC. Translating it yields CASSSSGRRSYEQYF.